This T cell receptor beta chain comes out of a study of OX40 agonist ivuxolimab in advanced cancers. About the full investigation: Ivuxolimab was a fully human IgG2 agonistic monoclonal antibody targeting the costimulatory receptor OX40 (CD134). Intravenous ivuxolimab was administered to patients every 2 weeks at six dose levels: 0.01, 0.1, 0.3, 1.5, 3 and 10 mg/kg. The monotherapy dose-escalation portion (N of about 47 patients) of the phase I ivuxolimab trial is reported in the paper. In the dose-escalation cohort, about four fifths of patients were male, and the mean age was approximately 60 years with a range of about 23 to 79. Prior anti-PD-1, anti-PD-L1 or anti-CTLA-4 therapy was permitted, and approximately 39% of dose-escalation patients had received checkpoint inhibitors. Of the 50 to 55 dose-escalation patients, hepatocellular carcinoma was present in about 20, melanoma in some 15, renal cell carcinoma in 9 and head and neck cancer in 9. Peripheral TCRbeta sequencing aimed to test whether ivuxolimab altered TCR sequence diversity and caused clonal T-cell expansion. Partial responses occurred in three dose-escalation patients, of whom one had hepatocellular carcinoma and two had cutaneous melanoma. The full study reports these points: Low levels of normalized T-cell clonal expansion were also seen in some patients who did not respond. The antigen specificity of the peripheral T cells that underwent clonal expansion was not determined. After ivuxolimab, CD8+ T cells had more expanded clones than CD4+ T cells on average. Clonal expansion of both CD4+ and CD8+ blood T cells was observed from baseline to week 6 at doses 0.1 to 3.0 mg/kg. In the 0.1-3.0 mg/kg groups, partial responders had among the lowest normalized peripheral clonal expansion, particularly in CD8+ T cells.

Patients with autoimmune disease history or receiving systemic immunosuppression were excluded from the trial. Peripheral blood for TCR sequencing was collected from all dose cohorts at baseline, on cycle 4 day 1, and on cycle 7 day 1. The samples were taken from a phase I, first-in-human, multicenter, open-label dose-escalation trial of ivuxolimab. Adults with locally advanced or metastatic melanoma, renal cell carcinoma, hepatocellular carcinoma or head and neck squamous cell carcinoma were enrolled in the trial. Before TCR sequencing, CD4+ T cells and CD8+ T cells were sorted from peripheral blood as separate populations. To sequence the TCRbeta CDR3 region, genomic DNA was isolated from the sorted cells. The immunoSEQ Assay was used to sequence the TCRbeta CDR3 regions. The clones in this table, taken by TCRdb from immuneACCESS, are in-frame only. Not every clone is retained; where verified, under half of the shortfall comes from an unresolved V gene, and the cause of the rest is unknown. A total of around 63,000 clones appear in this sample, roughly nine tenths of them only once. 10% to 14% of the sample goes to the ten largest clones.

Measured from the cysteine to the phenylalanine, the CDR3 is 14 residues long. The only DNA kept is the CDR3, 42 bases in frame from the first base. Relative to germline, V is missing 3 bases and J is missing 3 bases, with 2 bases of the junction outside any gene match. CDR1 and CDR2 (SEHNR, FQNEAQ) derive from the germline V gene (reference sequence). This clone was seen once. The antigen this receptor binds is unknown. No clone much larger than this one lies a single base away; base qualities are absent. The origin of this receptor is an adult with an advanced solid tumor such as melanoma, head and neck, liver or kidney cancer. The material was CD4+ or CD8+ T cells sorted from blood, obtained in a trial of the OX40 agonist ivuxolimab. The receptor chain draws on TRBV7-9 and TRBJ2-7; TRBD1 matches 10 bases in the middle. The nucleotide sequence is given as TGTGCCAGCAGCTTGGACAGGGGGGGCTACGAGCAGTACTTC. It codes for CASSLDRGGYEQYF.